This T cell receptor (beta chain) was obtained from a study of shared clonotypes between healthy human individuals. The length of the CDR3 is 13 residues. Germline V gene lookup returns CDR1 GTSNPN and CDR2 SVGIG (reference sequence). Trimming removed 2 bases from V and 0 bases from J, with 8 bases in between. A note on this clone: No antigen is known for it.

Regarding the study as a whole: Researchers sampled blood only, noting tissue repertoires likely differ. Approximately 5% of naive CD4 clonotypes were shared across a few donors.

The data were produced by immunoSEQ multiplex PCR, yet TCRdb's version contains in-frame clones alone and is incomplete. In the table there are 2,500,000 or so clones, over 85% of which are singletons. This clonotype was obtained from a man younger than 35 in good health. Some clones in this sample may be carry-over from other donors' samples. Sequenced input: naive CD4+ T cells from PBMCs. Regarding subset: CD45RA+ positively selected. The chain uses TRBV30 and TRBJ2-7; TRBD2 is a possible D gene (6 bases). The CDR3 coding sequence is TGTGCCTGGAGTACCGGGAGCTCCTACGAGCAGTACTTC. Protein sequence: CAWSTGSSYEQYF.